The clone carrying this T cell receptor (beta chain) came up many times. This specimen comes from a study of regulatory T cells in long-lasting Graves disease. Germline CDR1 and CDR2: SGHTS and YDEGEE. V was clipped by 3 bases and J by 7 bases; unmatched bases: 6. The CDR3 spans 14 residues. This sample's time point: newly diagnosed GD, antithyroid drugs for less than 3 months. From PBMCs, RNA was extracted and then used to make the TCR library. Library construction for TCR beta used iRepertoire HTBI primers and Arm-PCR of CDR3 regions. TCRdb used MiXCR to reprocess the multiplex PCR reads, holding one entry per CDR3 protein. The table includes 510,000 or so distinct CDR3 sequences, around 12% detected once. Another study also made use of these data, one on T cells in Graves' hyperthyroidism and ophthalmopathy.

The chain recombines TRBV5-8 with TRBJ1-5, with 8 bases identical to TRBD1. Sequencing used peripheral blood mononuclear cells (PBMCs), obtained at new diagnosis, from a patient treated with antithyroid drugs. The sequence was obtained from a woman aged 25 to 45 with Graves disease. CDR3 residues: CASSYGQGWQPQHF. The CDR3 nucleotides read TGTGCCAGCAGCTATGGACAGGGTTGGCAGCCCCAGCATTTT.